This record covers a single T cell receptor (beta chain). The same CDR3 arises from other DNA sequences in this sample as well. The germline V gene has CDR1 KGHSH and CDR2 LQKENI. Trimming stripped 0 bases from V and 4 bases from J, with 7 bases between. The CDR3 contains 13 residues. The entry originates in a study of cytomegalovirus exposure and HLA in healthy donors. For the study at large: Researchers found that more than 70% of some 400 genotyped donors fell within the Caucasian-associated ancestry cluster.

The PCR ran on 60 Vbeta and 13 Jbeta primers. TCRdb keeps only in-frame clones here, not all; method: immunoSEQ multiplex PCR. The sample holds over 150,000 clones, more than 75% seen once. This sequence was found in a man aged 25 to 40 in good health and CMV-seropositive. The sequenced sample was PBMCs. The chain links TRBV18 to TRBJ2-7; D call uncertain. The CDR3 sequence is CASSPPTGYEQYF. In nucleotides, the CDR3 is TGTGCCAGCTCACCACCGACCGGGTACGAGCAGTACTTC.